This entry lists 30 T cell receptor beta chains sequenced from one sample in a study of blood T cells in healthy people across ages. Primed by a sample-barcoded 5' primer and a J-beta primer mix, a second PCR proceeded for 7 to 11 cycles. Each CDR3 protein is one row after TCRdb ran MiXCR on the 5' RACE reads. The table lists about 930,000 distinct CDR3 sequences, 29% of them singletons. Separately, the same data were catalogued under a study of T cells of mothers and their children.

Material: blood. The receptors were sampled from a woman aged 40 to 50 in good health.

This clonotype occurred a few times. This rearrangement joins TRBV7-2 to TRBJ2-7; 7 bases match TRBD1. The CDR3 is 15 residues long. Germline V gene lookup returns CDR1 SGHTA and CDR2 FQGNSA. V dropped 5 bases and J dropped 2; count of bases not matched to a gene: 9. The CDR3 DNA follows: TGTGCCAGCAGCACCCGGACAGGCAAACCCTACGAGCAGTACTTC. It translates to CASSTRTGKPYEQYF.

A note on this clonotype: The germline gene is not matched at one end of the junction; a read error may be the cause. The CDR3 is CASGQDKARETDTQYF. CDR3 bases: TGTGCCAGCGGCCAAGATAAGGCCAGGGAAACAGATACGCAGTATTTT. The chain employs TRBV4-2 and TRBJ2-3; D perhaps matches TRBD1 (5 bases). This CDR3 has 16 residues. Germline loops: CDR1 LGHNA, CDR2 YNFKEQ.

The chain uses TRBV6-2 or TRBV6-3 and TRBJ1-1, with D possibly matching TRBD1 (6 bases). V lost 2 bases and J 0 bases, leaving 10 bases between the germline ends. The CDR3 is 15 residues long. From germline, CDR1 is MNHEY and CDR2 SVGEGT. CDR3 region: CASSYPRGLNTEAFF. The CDR3 bases are TGTGCCAGCAGTTACCCCAGGGGCCTGAACACTGAAGCTTTCTTT.

There are a few counts of this clonotype. An end of the junction does not agree with germline; a read error may underlie this. The rearrangement links TRBV6-5 to TRBJ2-1; 12 nucleotides align to TRBD2. Germline V gene lookup returns CDR1 MNHEY and CDR2 SVGAGI. This CDR3 is built from 15 residues. CDR3 amino acids: CASSLAGGRNNDQFF. The DNA for the CDR3 is TGTGCCAGCAGTCTAGCGGGGGGGAGGAACAATGATCAGTTCTTC.

The chain is built from TRBV6-6 and TRBJ2-1, with D perhaps TRBD1 (6 bases). V lost 7 bases and J 7 bases, leaving 17 bases between the germline ends. The CDR3 is made up of 14 amino acids. Germline V gene sequence: CDR1 MNHNY, CDR2 SVGAGI (reference sequence). CDR3 sequence: CASTPRGSGNEQFF. DNA of the CDR3: TGTGCCAGCACTCCCAGGGGCAGTGGAAATGAGCAGTTCTTC.

This clonotype has just a few counts. A much larger clone differs from this one at a single base, so this may be a read error. The chain uses TRBV5-1 and TRBJ1-4; D remains ambiguous. Germline CDR1 and CDR2: SGHRS and YFSETQ. V was clipped by 3 bases and J by 7 bases, with 16 bases between them. This CDR3 contains 15 residues. Here the CDR3 DNA reads TGCGCCAGCAGCTGGACGGGGAGGAACGGTGAAAAACTGTTTTTT. It encodes CASSWTGRNGEKLFF. Filled out from reference TRBV5-1 and TRBJ1-4, the complete variable domain reads KAGVTQTPRYLIKTRGQQVTLSCSPISGHRSVSWYQQTPGQGLQFLFEYFSETQRNKGNFPGRFSGRQFSNSRSEMNVSTLELGDSALYLCASSWTGRNGEKLFFGSGTQLSVL.

This clonotype has only a few counts. The V call is TRBV12-3 or TRBV12-4, the J call TRBJ1-2; the D gene is possibly TRBD1 (5 bases). There are 13 residues in the CDR3. V was clipped by 7 bases and J by 8 bases, with 17 bases between them. DNA of the CDR3: TGTGCCAGCACCACCATTCCAGGGAACGGCTACACCTTC. Residues: CASTTIPGNGYTF.

CDR3 region: CASSPFGQEVGNTIYF. CDR3 DNA sequence: TGTGCCAGCTCACCATTCGGACAGGAGGTTGGAAACACCATATATTTT. V usage is TRBV13 and J usage is TRBJ1-3; 7 nucleotides align to TRBD1. Germline loops: CDR1 PRHDT, CDR2 FYEKMQ (reference sequence). This CDR3 is 16 amino acids long. Trimming cost V 8 bases and J 3 bases; bases outside gene matches: 13.

This chain joins TRBV29-1 and TRBJ2-7; the match to TRBD2 covers 9 bases. The CDR3 is made up of 14 amino acids. After removal of 0 bases from V and 3 bases from J, the junction contained 3 bases not matched to a gene. Germline CDR1 and CDR2: SQVTM and ANQGSEA. The CDR3: CSVEERRGGYEQYF. As DNA, the CDR3 is TGCAGCGTTGAAGAACGGCGGGGGGGCTACGAGCAGTACTTC.

The chain couples TRBV15 to TRBJ2-6; TRBD1 matches at 9 bases. With V trimmed by 1 base and J by 0 bases, 4 bases remained unmatched. The CDR3 is 18 amino acids. Looked up from germline, CDR1 is LNHNV and CDR2 is YYDKDF (reference sequence). CDR3 nucleotide sequence: TGTGCCACCAGCAGAGTCGGGACAGGGTTCTCTGGGGCCAACGTCCTGACTTTC. Translated, it gives CATSRVGTGFSGANVLTF.

The chain has TRBV7-8 and TRBJ1-1; no clear D gene. Trimming left V 0 bases short and J 11 bases short, with 13 bases between. Germline V lookup: CDR1 SGHVS, CDR2 FQNEAQ. This CDR3 region has 13 residues. CDR3 loop: CASSLATAPSAFF. The DNA of the CDR3 is TGTGCCAGCAGCTTAGCCACAGCCCCTTCGGCTTTCTTT.

In this sample, this clonotype turned up many times. The genes are TRBV28 and TRBJ1-2, with no clear D. The V end lost 1 base, the J end lost 4 bases, and 10 bases lay between the germline ends. CDR3 length equals 14 residues. The germline CDR1 and CDR2 sequences are MDHEN and SYDVKM. The DNA of the CDR3 is TGTGCCAGCAGTTTATTGGTGGTTCCCTATGGCTACACCTTC. Its protein is CASSLLVVPYGYTF.

V usage is TRBV10-3 and J usage is TRBJ1-5; D is undetermined. Between the trimmed V and J ends, which lost 6 bases and 8 bases, there was a span of 14 bases. The germline V gene has CDR1 ENHRY and CDR2 SYGVKD. The CDR3 runs to 13 residues. CDR3: CAISAMGVEPQHF. CDR3 coding DNA: TGTGCCATCAGCGCTATGGGCGTAGAGCCCCAGCATTTT.

The chain is built from TRBV30 and TRBJ2-6; D is unresolved. The CDR3 spans 12 residues. Trimming took off 3 bases at V and 12 bases at J, with 12 bases between the two ends. Germline CDR1 reads GTSNPN; CDR2 reads SVGIG (reference sequence). CDR3 protein: CAWSPALSVLTF. The CDR3 region has the DNA TGTGCCTGGAGCCCCGCGTTGAGCGTCCTGACTTTC. Together with reference TRBV30 and TRBJ2-6, the CDR3 gives the full variable domain: SQTIHQWPATLVQPVGSPLSLECTVEGTSNPNLYWYRQAAGRGLQLLFYSVGIGQISSEVPQNLSASRPQDRQFILSSKKLLLSDSGFYLCAWSPALSVLTFGAGSRLTVL.

The chain employs TRBV6-5 and TRBJ2-3, with a weak D call TRBD1 (5 bases). From germline, CDR1 is MNHEY and CDR2 SVGAGI. CDR3 length: 13 residues. V lost 5 bases and J 2 bases, leaving 8 bases between the germline ends. The CDR3 spells CASSPGNTDTQYF. The CDR3 DNA sequence: TGTGCCAGCAGTCCAGGGAACACAGATACGCAGTATTTT.

On this clonotype itself: An end of the junction does not agree with germline; a read error may underlie this. The chain links TRBV9 to TRBJ1-2; tentatively, D is TRBD1 (5 bases). The CDR3 totals 13 residues. Germline loops: CDR1 SGDLS, CDR2 YYNGEE. The CDR3 protein is CAGSPGPSYGYTF. The CDR3 region has the DNA TGTGCCGGCAGCCCGGGACCCTCGTATGGCTACACCTTC.

V is TRBV9 and J is TRBJ1-5; D perhaps matches TRBD1 (6 bases). Trimming removed 0 bases at V and 6 bases at J, with 13 bases between. This CDR3 is 15 amino acids long. CDR1 is SGDLS and CDR2 is YYNGEE in the germline V gene. The CDR3 DNA reads as TGTGCCAGCAGCGTAGAAGGGGGGTCGGCTCAGCCCCAGCATTTT. Its translation: CASSVEGGSAQPQHF.

In this sample, this clonotype turned up many times. This sequence joins TRBV20-1 and TRBJ2-5; D gene uncertain. With 5 bases removed from V and 7 bases from J, the gap between germline ends came to 8 bases. CDR3 size: 10 residues. Looked up from germline, CDR1 is DFQATT and CDR2 is SNEGSKA (reference sequence). CDR3 residues: CSAPLGTQYF. CDR3 DNA: TGCAGTGCTCCCCTCGGGACCCAGTACTTC.

This clonotype was seen a handful of times. The genes are TRBV7-2 and TRBJ2-3; 9 nucleotides agree with TRBD1. V was clipped by 5 bases and J by 4 bases; unmatched bases: 7. CDR1 and CDR2 (germline): SGHTA, FQGNSA. The CDR3 loop spans 15 amino acids. The CDR3 DNA follows: TGTGCCAGCAGCCGAGGGACAGGGATGGCAGATACGCAGTATTTT. Amino acid sequence: CASSRGTGMADTQYF. The entire variable domain, with the rest obtained from reference TRBV7-2 and TRBJ2-3, is as follows: GAGVSQSPSNKVTEKGKDVELRCDPISGHTALYWYRQSLGQGLEFLIYFQGNSAPDKSGLPSDRFSAERTGGSVSTLTIQRTQQEDSAVYLCASSRGTGMADTQYFGPGTRLTVL.

In this sample, this clonotype turned up many times. J is TRBJ1-2 and V is TRBV5-1; D call uncertain. V lost 3 bases, J lost 1 base, and 10 bases lay in between. The germline gives CDR1 SGHRS, CDR2 YFSETQ. The CDR3 length is 14 residues. CDR3 in DNA: TGCGCCAGCAGCTATCGGATTTTTAACTATGGCTACACCTTC. Protein product: CASSYRIFNYGYTF. Full variable domain (remainder filled in from reference TRBV5-1 and TRBJ1-2): KAGVTQTPRYLIKTRGQQVTLSCSPISGHRSVSWYQQTPGQGLQFLFEYFSETQRNKGNFPGRFSGRQFSNSRSEMNVSTLELGDSALYLCASSYRIFNYGYTFGSGTRLTVV.

V and J are TRBV4-1 and TRBJ1-4; D gene ambiguous. Trimming took off 4 bases at V and 5 bases at J, with 14 bases between the two ends. CDR3 length: 15 residues. In germline, CDR1 is MGHRA, CDR2 YSYEKL. CDR3 in amino acids: CASSLDPGRNEKLFF. DNA for the CDR3: TGCGCCAGCAGCCTTGACCCGGGCCGAAATGAAAAACTGTTTTTT.

This chain connects TRBV6-6 to TRBJ1-1; TRBD1 is a possible D gene (5 bases). Germline loops: CDR1 MNHNY, CDR2 SVGAGI (reference sequence). CDR3 length: 13 amino acids. V gave up 7 bases and J gave up 3 bases, with 12 bases separating them. DNA of the CDR3: TGTGCCAGCACCCTGCTGGGGGACACTGAAGCTTTCTTT. Translation: CASTLLGDTEAFF.

The chain has TRBV6-1 and TRBJ2-1; possibly TRBD1 or TRBD2 for D (5 bases each). CDR3 size: 16 residues. CDR1 and CDR2 (germline): MNHNS, SASEGT. Trimming shortened V by 6 bases and J by 6 bases, and 21 bases separated the two germline ends. The CDR3 region has the DNA TGTGCCAGCAGGTCATTCCCCGGGACGCTTGGCAATGAGCAGTTCTTC. This translates into CASRSFPGTLGNEQFF.

The chain recombines TRBV5-1 with TRBJ2-6; the D gene is possibly TRBD1 (6 bases). Germline assignment: CDR1 SGHRS and CDR2 YFSETQ. Trimming pared 3 bases from V and 1 base from J, leaving 14 bases between. The CDR3 contains 17 residues. The CDR3 nucleotides read TGCGCCAGCAGCTCCTCTACACAGGGATCTGGGGCCAACGTCCTGACTTTC. Amino acids: CASSSSTQGSGANVLTF. The full variable domain, its missing parts supplied by reference TRBV5-1 and TRBJ2-6, is KAGVTQTPRYLIKTRGQQVTLSCSPISGHRSVSWYQQTPGQGLQFLFEYFSETQRNKGNFPGRFSGRQFSNSRSEMNVSTLELGDSALYLCASSSSTQGSGANVLTFGAGSRLTVL.

This clonotype has just a few counts. The chain couples TRBV6-6 to TRBJ2-1, with 9 bases lining up with TRBD2. The J call may be in error: the DNA end matches TRBJ2-7 better. CDR1 is MNHNY, CDR2 SVGAGI, per germline (reference sequence). The length of the CDR3 is 17 residues. The CDR3 is CASSYSVSGGSYNEQYF. The CDR3 region has the DNA TGTGCCAGCAGTTACTCGGTGAGCGGGGGGTCCTACAATGAGCAGTACTTC.

This chain links TRBV5-1 with TRBJ2-7; TRBD2 agrees at 9 bases. This CDR3 contains 15 residues. Unmatched junction bases numbered 6, after V lost 1 base and J lost 4 bases. CDR1 is SGHRS, CDR2 YFSETQ, per germline. Here the CDR3 DNA reads TGCGCCAGCAGCTTGAGACTAGCGGAGACATACGAGCAGTACTTC. This sequence encodes CASSLRLAETYEQYF.

About this clonotype: An end of the junction does not agree with germline; a read error may underlie this. CDR3 in DNA: TGCGCCAGCAGTCAAGCCATCCTAGGACAGAGCAATCAGCCCCAGCATTTT. Its translation is CASSQAILGQSNQPQHF. The chain couples TRBV4-1 to TRBJ1-5; D may be TRBD1 (6 bases). CDR1 is MGHRA and CDR2 is YSYEKL in the germline V gene. The CDR3 consists of 17 residues.

This clonotype was picked up a small number of times. The gene calls are TRBV6-2 or TRBV6-3 and TRBJ2-1; 10 positions match TRBD2. Germline lookup yields CDR1 MNHEY and CDR2 SVGEGT. The J segment lost 6 bases and the V segment lost 6 bases, leaving 8 bases of the junction unmatched. The length of the CDR3 is 15 residues. The CDR3 spells CASSPPGTSANEQFF. The DNA of the CDR3 is TGTGCCAGCAGCCCCCCAGGGACTAGCGCCAATGAGCAGTTCTTC.

The rearrangement joins TRBV20-1 to TRBJ1-4; 9 bases align to TRBD1. The CDR3 runs to 21 residues. The trim removed 0 bases at V and 0 bases at J, leaving 17 bases unmatched. The germline gives CDR1 DFQATT, CDR2 SNEGSKA (reference sequence). CDR3 nucleotide sequence: TGCAGTGCTAGAGATCTTTTTTCGGGACAGGGAAATAGAGCAACTAATGAAAAACTGTTTTTT. This sequence encodes CSARDLFSGQGNRATNEKLFF.

This clonotype was seen a single time. The J gene is TRBJ1-1, the V gene TRBV20-1, with unresolved D. The CDR3 is made up of 12 amino acids. V lost 4 bases and J 0 bases, leaving 6 bases between the germline ends. Per germline, CDR1 DFQATT and CDR2 SNEGSKA (reference sequence). CDR3 residues: CSATQMNTEAFF. The CDR3 region has the DNA TGCAGTGCTACTCAGATGAACACTGAAGCTTTCTTT.